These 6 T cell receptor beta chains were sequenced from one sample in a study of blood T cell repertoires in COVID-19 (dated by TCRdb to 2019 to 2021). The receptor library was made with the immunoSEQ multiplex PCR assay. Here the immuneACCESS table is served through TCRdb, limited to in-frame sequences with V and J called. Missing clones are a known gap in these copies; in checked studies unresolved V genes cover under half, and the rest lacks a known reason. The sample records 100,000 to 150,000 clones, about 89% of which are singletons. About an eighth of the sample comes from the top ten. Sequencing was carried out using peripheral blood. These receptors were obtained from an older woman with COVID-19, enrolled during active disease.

Written as DNA, the CDR3 is TGTGCCAGCAGGCTCACGGGGTATGGCTACACCTTC. It codes for CASRLTGYGYTF. This sequence joins TRBV28 and TRBJ1-2; D call uncertain. V was shortened by 6 bases and J by 5 bases, with 10 bases between the two germline ends. Per germline, CDR1 MDHEN and CDR2 SYDVKM. The CDR3 has 12 amino acids.

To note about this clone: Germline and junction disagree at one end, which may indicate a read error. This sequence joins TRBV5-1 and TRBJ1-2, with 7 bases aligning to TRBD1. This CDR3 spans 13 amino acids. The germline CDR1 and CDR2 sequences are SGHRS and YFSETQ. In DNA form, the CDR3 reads TGCGCCAGCGGAGAAGGGACAGAGGAAGTGAAAGTCTTC. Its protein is CASGEGTEEVKVF.

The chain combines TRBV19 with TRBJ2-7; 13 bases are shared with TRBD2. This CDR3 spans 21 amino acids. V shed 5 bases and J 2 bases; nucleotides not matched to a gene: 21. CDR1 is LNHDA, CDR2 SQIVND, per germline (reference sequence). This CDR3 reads CASSPFPGLAGALYGTYEQYF. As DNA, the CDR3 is TGTGCCAGTAGTCCTTTCCCCGGACTAGCGGGGGCCCTTTATGGTACCTACGAGCAGTACTTC.

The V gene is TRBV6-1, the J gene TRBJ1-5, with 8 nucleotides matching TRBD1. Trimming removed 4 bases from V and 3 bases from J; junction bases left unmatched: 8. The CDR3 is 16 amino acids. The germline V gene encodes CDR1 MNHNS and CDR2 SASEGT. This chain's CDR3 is CASSGLTGGFNQPQHF. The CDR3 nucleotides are TGTGCCAGCAGTGGCCTAACAGGGGGTTTCAATCAGCCCCAGCATTTT.

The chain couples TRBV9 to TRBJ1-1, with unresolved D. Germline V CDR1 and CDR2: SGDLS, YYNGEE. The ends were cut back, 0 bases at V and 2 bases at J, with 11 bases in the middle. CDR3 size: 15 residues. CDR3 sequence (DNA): TGTGCCAGCAGCGTAGGTGCCTACAGAAACACTGAAGCTTTCTTT. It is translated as CASSVGAYRNTEAFF.

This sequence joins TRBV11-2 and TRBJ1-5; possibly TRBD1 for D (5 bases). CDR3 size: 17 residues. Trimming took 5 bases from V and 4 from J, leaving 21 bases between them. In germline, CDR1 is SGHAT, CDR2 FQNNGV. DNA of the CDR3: TGTGCCAGCAGCCCTTACGTTACACAGGTTGGGAATCAGCCCCAGCATTTT. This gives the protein CASSPYVTQVGNQPQHF.